This T cell receptor (beta chain) was captured by sequencing in a study of blood T cell repertoires in COVID-19. This table comes from immunoSEQ multiplex PCR, and its TCRdb copy is limited to in-frame clones, with some not included. The table includes 70,000 or so clones, 75% to 80% detected once. The CDR3 contains 14 residues. Looked up from germline, CDR1 is MNHEY and CDR2 is SMNVEV (reference sequence). V shed 6 bases and J 5 bases; nucleotides not matched to a gene: 5. The sample consisted of peripheral blood. The sequence derives from a human donor in a cohort sampled during active COVID-19. The chain recombines TRBV27 with TRBJ2-2; 8 positions agree with TRBD1. CDR3 residues: CASSGQGRTGELFF. Here the CDR3 DNA reads TGTGCCAGCAGCGGACAGGGACGAACCGGGGAGCTGTTTTTT.